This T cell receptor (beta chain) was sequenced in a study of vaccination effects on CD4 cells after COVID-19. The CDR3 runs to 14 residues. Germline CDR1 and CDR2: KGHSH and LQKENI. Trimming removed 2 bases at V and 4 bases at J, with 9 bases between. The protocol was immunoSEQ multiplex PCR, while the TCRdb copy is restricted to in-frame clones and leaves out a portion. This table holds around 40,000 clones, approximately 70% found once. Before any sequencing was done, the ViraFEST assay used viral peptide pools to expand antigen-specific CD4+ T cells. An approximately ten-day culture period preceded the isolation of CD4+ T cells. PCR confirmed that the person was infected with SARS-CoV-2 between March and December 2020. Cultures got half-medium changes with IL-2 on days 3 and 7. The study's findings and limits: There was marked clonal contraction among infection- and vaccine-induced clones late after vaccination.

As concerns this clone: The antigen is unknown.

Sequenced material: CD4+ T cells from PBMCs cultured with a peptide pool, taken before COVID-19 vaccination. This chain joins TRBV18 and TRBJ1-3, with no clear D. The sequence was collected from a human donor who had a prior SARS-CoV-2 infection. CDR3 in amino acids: CASSPGGLGNTIYF. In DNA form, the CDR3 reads TGTGCCAGCTCACCAGGAGGGCTCGGAAACACCATATATTTT.